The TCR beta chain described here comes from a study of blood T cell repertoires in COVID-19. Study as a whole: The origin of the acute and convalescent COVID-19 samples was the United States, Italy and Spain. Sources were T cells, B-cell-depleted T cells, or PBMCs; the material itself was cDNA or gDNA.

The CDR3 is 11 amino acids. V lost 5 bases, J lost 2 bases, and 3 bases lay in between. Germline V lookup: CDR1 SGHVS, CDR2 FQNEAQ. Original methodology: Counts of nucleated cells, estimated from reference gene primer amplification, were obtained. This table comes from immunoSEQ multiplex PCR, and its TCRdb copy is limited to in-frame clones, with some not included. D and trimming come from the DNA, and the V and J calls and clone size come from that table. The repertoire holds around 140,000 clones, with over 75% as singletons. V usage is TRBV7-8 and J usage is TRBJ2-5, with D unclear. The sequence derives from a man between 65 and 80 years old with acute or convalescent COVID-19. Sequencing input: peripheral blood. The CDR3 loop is CASSPQETQYF. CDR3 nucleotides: TGTGCCAGCAGCCCACAAGAGACCCAGTACTTC.